This TCR beta chain appears in the sequencing data of a study of blood T cell repertoires in COVID-19. Study-level background: The origin of the acute and convalescent COVID-19 samples was the United States, Italy and Spain. PBMCs, B-cell-depleted T cells, or T cells were the source of the cDNA or gDNA that made up the material.

In the authors' workflow: Counts of nucleated cells, estimated from reference gene primer amplification, were obtained. TCRdb keeps only in-frame clones here, not all; method: immunoSEQ multiplex PCR. V and J calls and clone size are those listed in that table; D and trimming were worked out from the DNA. The repertoire includes 140,000 or so clones, around 86% of them detected once, and about 11% sits in the top ten. The length of the CDR3 is 15 residues. CDR1 MNHEY and CDR2 SMNVEV come from the germline V gene (reference sequence). J gave up 0 bases and V 6 bases, and 5 bases lay outside the gene matches.

The rearrangement links TRBV27 to TRBJ1-5, with 7 nucleotides matching TRBD1. The sequence was obtained from a man between 60 and 70 years old who had recovered from COVID-19. What was sequenced was PBMCs or T cells enriched from blood (not recorded which). Written as DNA, the CDR3 is TGTGCCAGCAGATTTGGGACAGATAGCAATCAGCCCCAGCATTTT. Its translation is CASRFGTDSNQPQHF.